The clone carrying this T cell receptor (beta chain) was recorded a few times. Germline V gene lookup returns CDR1 MGHRA and CDR2 YSYEKL. V lost 2 bases and J lost 0; bases outside the gene matches: 8. The CDR3 has 17 residues. This entry belongs to a study of immune heterogeneity within non-small cell lung tumors. A multiplex PCR containing 32 V primers and 13 J primers was used to amplify TCR beta CDR3. TCRdb reprocessed the multiplex PCR reads with MiXCR, giving one entry per CDR3 protein. Among about 34,000 distinct CDR3 sequences listed, around 28% were seen once. With approximately 600 ng used per sample, the template was genomic DNA from bulk tumor. Taken during surgery, several biopsies per primary tumor were spaced as far apart as possible within the tumor mass. Enrolled patients presented with newly diagnosed, previously untreated non-small cell lung cancer and underwent curative surgery.

The chain recombines TRBV4-1 with TRBJ2-7; TRBD2 matches at 9 bases. Sequencing input: lung tumor tissue. The source of this sequence is a man aged 40-55 years with non-small cell lung cancer. CDR3 amino acids: CASSQRETSGSSYEQYF. The CDR3 nucleotides are TGCGCCAGCAGCCAAAGGGAGACTAGCGGATCCTCCTACGAGCAGTACTTC.